The 32 T cell receptor beta chains in this list originate from one sample, sequenced in a study of molecular identifiers for immune sequencing clone quantification. A single record per CDR3 protein comes from TCRdb applying MiXCR to the PCR reads. The table lists approximately 670,000 distinct CDR3 sequences, about 20% of them singletons. Sequenced input: naive CD8+ T cells from blood, with Jurkat cell RNA spiked in. Specified subset: FACS-sorted CD8+CD4-CCR7+CD45RA+ naive T cells. All receptors derive from a human donor in good health. Some libraries in this study had Jurkat cell RNA spiked in.

This clonotype was counted many times. The genes are TRBV6-5 and TRBJ2-3; TRBD2 matches 10 bases. Germline V gene sequence: CDR1 MNHEY, CDR2 SVGAGI. CDR3 length equals 15 residues. V lost 7 bases and J lost 1; bases outside the gene matches: 5. DNA of the CDR3: TGTGCCAGCATGAGGCTAGCGGGAGGCACAGATACGCAGTATTTT. Its translation is CASMRLAGGTDTQYF.

This clonotype appeared many times. CDR3 amino acids: CAWGGRGDYGYTF. CDR3 nucleotide sequence: TGTGCCTGGGGCGGCAGGGGCGACTATGGCTACACCTTC. V and J are TRBV30 and TRBJ1-2, with a weak D call TRBD1 (6 bases). CDR1 is GTSNPN and CDR2 is SVGIG in the germline V gene (reference sequence). V was clipped by 5 bases and J by 3 bases, with 13 bases between them. This CDR3 contains 13 residues.

As to this clonotype: Given a much more abundant clone one base away, this may be a read error. The chain recombines TRBV9 with TRBJ2-2, with D uncertain. Deletions cut 4 bases from V and 6 bases from J, with 13 bases between. The CDR3 covers 14 residues. Germline V CDR1 and CDR2: SGDLS, YYNGEE. The DNA for the CDR3 is TGTGCCAGCAGCCTTAGCAGGAAAGCCGGGGAGCTGTTTTTT. Its translation is CASSLSRKAGELFF.

This clonotype was seen repeatedly, ten times or more. J is TRBJ2-4 and V is TRBV7-6, with D hard to call. This CDR3 has 17 amino acids. The germline V gene encodes CDR1 SGHVS and CDR2 FNYEAQ. Trimming cost V 4 bases and J 1 base, with 17 bases left between them. The CDR3 DNA follows: TGTGCCAGCAGCTATGACTCCCCCCCCTCGGCCAAAAACATTCAGTACTTC. This codes for CASSYDSPPSAKNIQYF.

In its sample, this clonotype was seen many times. CDR3 sequence (DNA): TGTGCCAGCAGCCCGCGGGCGGGTAGCCAACTTGCCACAGATACGCAGTATTTT. Protein product: CASSPRAGSQLATDTQYF. The chain links TRBV7-9 to TRBJ2-3, with a tentative D call TRBD2 (5 bases). The CDR3 runs 18 residues. Germline lookup yields CDR1 SEHNR and CDR2 FQNEAQ (reference sequence). Deletions cut 5 bases from V and 2 bases from J, with 23 bases between.

This clonotype was counted at least ten times. The chain uses TRBV5-6 and TRBJ1-5, with D maybe TRBD1 (5 bases). V was trimmed by 4 bases and J by 1 base, leaving 12 bases between them. CDR1 is SGHDT and CDR2 is YYEEEE in the germline V gene. The CDR3 loop spans 15 amino acids. CDR3 sequence reads: CASSISDSSNQPQHF. The CDR3 DNA is TGTGCCAGCAGCATCTCAGACAGCAGCAATCAGCCCCAGCATTTT. Drawing the rest from reference TRBV5-6 and TRBJ1-5, the complete variable domain is DAGVTQSPTHLIKTRGQQVTLRCSPKSGHDTVSWYQQALGQGPQFIFQYYEEEERQRGNFPDRFSGHQFPNYSSELNVNALLLGDSALYLCASSISDSSNQPQHFGDGTRLSIL.

Points on this clonotype: The conserved closing phenylalanine or tryptophan is absent in this CDR3, likely reflecting a read error. The chain employs TRBV12-3 or TRBV12-4 and TRBJ2-5; D is ambiguous. V was trimmed by 1 base and J by 0 bases, leaving 3 bases between them. The CDR3 totals 13 residues. CDR3 protein: CASSLGHQETQYL. CDR3 DNA sequence: TGTGCCAGCAGTTTAGGGCACCAAGAGACCCAGTACCTC.

This clonotype was picked up many times. V and J are TRBV3-1 and TRBJ2-3; 7 bases are a match to TRBD2. CDR3 length: 17 amino acids. CDR1 and CDR2 (germline): LGHDT, YNNKEL (reference sequence). V lost 0 bases and J lost 1; bases outside the gene matches: 7. CDR3 residues: CASSQDWRGRGTDTQYF. CDR3 bases: TGTGCCAGCAGCCAAGATTGGCGGGGGAGGGGCACAGATACGCAGTATTTT.

This clonotype has ten or more counts. The gene calls are TRBV5-1 and TRBJ1-5; D remains ambiguous. The ends were cut back, 0 bases at V and 1 base at J, with 8 bases in the middle. Germline CDR1 SGHRS, CDR2 YFSETQ. This CDR3 comprises 15 residues. The CDR3 DNA reads TGCGCCAGCAGCTTGGAGCCCTCCAGCAATCAGCCCCAGCATTTT. This sequence encodes CASSLEPSSNQPQHF.

Of note for this clonotype: A much larger clone lies one base from this, so it may be a read error. The rearrangement links TRBV11-2 to TRBJ2-1; D unclear. Germline CDR1 reads SGHAT; CDR2 reads FQNNGV. V lost 4 bases, J lost 9 bases, and 10 bases lay in between. This CDR3 has 12 amino acids. The CDR3 here is CASSYSPSEQFF. CDR3 coding DNA: TGTGCCAGCAGCTATTCCCCCAGTGAGCAGTTCTTC.

In its sample, this clonotype was seen many times. The V and J genes are TRBV18 and TRBJ2-3; perhaps TRBD2 as D (5 bases). V was clipped by 4 bases and J by 6 bases, with 17 bases between them. Germline V gives CDR1 KGHSH, CDR2 LQKENI. The CDR3 is made up of 15 amino acids. The CDR3 spells CASSQAELTTDTQYF. CDR3 DNA: TGTGCCAGCTCACAAGCGGAACTCACTACGGATACGCAGTATTTT.

This clonotype came up a few times. This chain joins TRBV4-1 and TRBJ2-7; 8 bases are shared with TRBD2. There are 14 residues in the CDR3. J gave up 7 bases and V 0 bases, and 5 bases lay outside the gene matches. Germline values: CDR1 MGHRA, CDR2 YSYEKL. Here the CDR3 DNA reads TGCGCCAGCAGCCAAGAGCGGGGGGCTTGGGAGCAGTACTTC. Translation gives CASSQERGAWEQYF.

V is TRBV29-1 and J is TRBJ2-1, with 11 bases that match TRBD2. In germline, CDR1 is SQVTM, CDR2 ANQGSEA. The CDR3 has 15 residues. Trimming took 6 bases from V and 0 from J; bases not matched to a gene: 4. CDR3 coding DNA: TGCAGCGTGTTAGCGGGGGGGTACTCCTACAATGAGCAGTTCTTC. Its translation: CSVLAGGYSYNEQFF.

About this clonotype itself: One end of the junction is discordant with germline, which a read error may explain. V gene TRBV5-3 combines with J gene TRBJ2-7, with TRBD1 matching over 11 bases. TRBV5-3 is annotated as an ORF whose role is uncertain. CDR3 length equals 14 residues. CDR3 region: CASSCGQGACEQYF. For the CDR3, the DNA is TGTGCCAGCAGCTGCGGACAGGGGGCTTGCGAGCAGTACTTC.

This clonotype appeared many times. The genes are TRBV19 and TRBJ2-7; 9 bases are shared with TRBD1. The CDR3 extends over 15 amino acids. Trimming took 5 bases from V and 5 from J; bases not matched to a gene: 10. Looked up from germline, CDR1 is LNHDA and CDR2 is SQIVND (reference sequence). CDR3 in amino acids: CASSLGQGLENEQYF. CDR3 nucleotide sequence: TGTGCCAGTAGTCTCGGACAGGGGTTGGAGAACGAGCAGTACTTC.

This clonotype was seen many times. The chain uses TRBV12-5 and TRBJ2-7, with TRBD1 identical over 9 bases. The germline CDR1 and CDR2 sequences are LGHNT and FRNRAP. The junction had 8 bases not matched to a gene; V was cut back by 5 bases and J by 3 bases. This CDR3 is built from 15 residues. CDR3 protein: CASGGGQGYNYEQYF. In DNA, the CDR3 is TGTGCTAGTGGTGGGGGACAGGGATATAACTACGAGCAGTACTTC.

This clonotype was seen repeatedly, ten times or more. Here the CDR3 DNA reads TGTGCCAGTAGTATCCGGACAGCACCGTACTCCGAGGAGCAGTACTTC. This translates into CASSIRTAPYSEEQYF. The V call is TRBV19, the J call TRBJ2-7; TRBD1 might be the D (6 bases). Germline CDR1 LNHDA, CDR2 SQIVND (reference sequence). CDR3 length: 16 amino acids. V lost 3 bases, J lost 7 bases, and 22 bases lay in between.

In its sample, this clonotype was seen many times. The chain has TRBV28 and TRBJ1-2; 8 nucleotides align to TRBD1. The CDR3 has 14 amino acids. Unmatched junction bases numbered 5, after V lost 5 bases and J lost 3 bases. CDR1 MDHEN and CDR2 SYDVKM come from the germline V gene. This chain's CDR3 is CASSLNRGDYGYTF. In DNA, the CDR3 is TGTGCCAGCAGTCTCAACAGGGGGGACTATGGCTACACCTTC.

At least ten counts were recorded for this clonotype. This rearrangement joins TRBV12-3 or TRBV12-4 to TRBJ2-3, with a tentative D call TRBD2 (5 bases). Trimming left V 6 bases short and J 2 bases short, with 15 bases between. The CDR3 covers 15 residues. The CDR3 spells CASRAGLDPTDTQYF. Written as DNA, the CDR3 is TGTGCCAGCAGGGCAGGACTGGACCCCACAGATACGCAGTATTTT.

This chain joins TRBV5-4 and TRBJ2-7; perhaps TRBD1 as D (5 bases). The CDR3 length is 14 residues. Germline CDR1 is SGHNT and CDR2 is YYREEE (reference sequence). V was pared by 2 bases and J by 1 base, with 10 bases between. In DNA, the CDR3 is TGTGCCAGCAGCTTAGGGGAAAGGTCCTACGAGCAGTACTTC. Translation gives CASSLGERSYEQYF.

This clonotype was detected many times. This chain joins TRBV13 and TRBJ2-2, with D unresolved. The CDR3 length is 12 residues. Per germline, CDR1 PRHDT and CDR2 FYEKMQ (reference sequence). V lost 5 bases and J lost 2, with 3 bases in between. Here the CDR3 reads CASSTNTGELFF. CDR3 sequence (DNA): TGTGCCAGCAGCACTAACACCGGGGAGCTGTTTTTT. The whole variable domain, remainder taken from reference TRBV13 and TRBJ2-2, is AAGVIQSPRHLIKEKRETATLKCYPIPRHDTVYWYQQGPGQDPQFLISFYEKMQSDKGSIPDRFSAQQFSDYHSELNMSSLELGDSALYFCASSTNTGELFFGEGSRLTVL.

This clonotype was found a few times. J is TRBJ2-7 and V is TRBV7-6; D possibly corresponds to TRBD2 (6 bases). Trimming pared 5 bases from V and 2 bases from J, leaving 19 bases between. In germline, CDR1 is SGHVS, CDR2 FNYEAQ. The CDR3 has 16 residues. The CDR3 DNA follows: TGTGCCAGCAGCCCCCGGGTAGCGGAGACGGCCTACGAGCAGTACTTC. Its translation: CASSPRVAETAYEQYF.

The V call is TRBV5-6, the J call TRBJ2-1; 7 bases are a match to TRBD2. This CDR3 has 14 amino acids. Unmatched junction bases numbered 4, after V lost 1 base and J lost 6 bases. Germline V CDR1 and CDR2: SGHDT, YYEEEE. CDR3: CASSLRAGVNEQFF. CDR3 in DNA: TGTGCCAGCAGCTTGCGGGCGGGAGTCAATGAGCAGTTCTTC. The full variable domain, in which reference TRBV5-6 and TRBJ2-1 provide the parts outside the CDR3, is DAGVTQSPTHLIKTRGQQVTLRCSPKSGHDTVSWYQQALGQGPQFIFQYYEEEERQRGNFPDRFSGHQFPNYSSELNVNALLLGDSALYLCASSLRAGVNEQFFGPGTRLTVL.

The sample holds many counts of this clonotype. V usage is TRBV27 and J usage is TRBJ1-1; possible D gene TRBD1, 6 bases. CDR1 and CDR2 (germline): MNHEY, SMNVEV (reference sequence). Trimming took 0 bases from V and 4 from J, leaving 21 bases between them. The CDR3 covers 18 residues. In DNA, the CDR3 is TGTGCCAGCAGTTTATCATGGGCAGGGGTTCCGCCTGGCACTGAAGCTTTCTTT. This codes for CASSLSWAGVPPGTEAFF.

This clonotype was detected many times. The chain's CDR3 is CASSLEQGANEAFF. The CDR3 coding sequence is TGTGCCAGCAGCTTAGAGCAGGGGGCGAATGAAGCTTTCTTT. The chain recombines TRBV11-2 with TRBJ1-1; the match to TRBD1 covers 8 bases. The ends lost 0 bases at V and 7 bases at J; junction bases unmatched: 4. The V gene's germline CDR1 is SGHAT and CDR2 FQNNGV. This CDR3 contains 14 residues.

In the case of this clonotype: Being one base from a much bigger clone, this may be a read error. Here the CDR3 reads CASSPDWGNTEALF. The DNA of the CDR3 is TGTGCCAGCAGCCCGGACTGGGGAAACACTGAAGCTCTCTTT. The chain uses TRBV5-6 and TRBJ1-1, with D uncertain. The CDR3 length is 14 residues. The germline gives CDR1 SGHDT, CDR2 YYEEEE.

Comments on this clonotype: This may stem from a read error, because a much larger clone lies one nucleotide away. The rearrangement uses TRBV20-1 and TRBJ1-1, with a tentative D call TRBD1 (5 bases). The CDR3 extends over 15 amino acids. CDR1 DFQATT and CDR2 SNEGSKA come from the germline V gene (reference sequence). DNA of the CDR3: TGCAGTGCTGGAGATCCCGGGACGTTAAACACTGAAGCTTTCTTT. Translation gives CSAGDPGTLNTEAFF.

This clonotype was found a few times. The chain uses TRBV19 and TRBJ1-1, with D possibly being TRBD1 (5 bases). V was pared by 6 bases and J by 4 bases, with 12 bases between. The CDR3 length is 13 residues. CDR1 LNHDA and CDR2 SQIVND come from the germline V gene (reference sequence). In DNA form, the CDR3 reads TGTGCCAGTAGGCCGTTAGGGGCCACTGAAGCTTTCTTT. Translating gives CASRPLGATEAFF.

This clonotype was seen a handful of times. CDR3 sequence reads: CASSFSGSFYEQYF. The DNA of the CDR3 is TGTGCCAGCAGTTTTTCAGGATCCTTCTACGAGCAGTACTTC. This chain links TRBV12-3 or TRBV12-4 with TRBJ2-7, with unresolved D. This CDR3 has 14 residues. The V end was cut by 3 bases, the J end by 3 bases, with 12 bases between.

Many counts were recorded for this clonotype. The chain has TRBV12-3 or TRBV12-4 and TRBJ2-3; a weak D match, TRBD1 (6 bases). The CDR3 contains 16 residues. The V end was cut by 2 bases, the J end by 0 bases, with 12 bases between. The CDR3 DNA sequence: TGTGCCAGCAGTTTAAAGGGGGAACTTAGCACAGATACGCAGTATTTT. This sequence encodes CASSLKGELSTDTQYF.

This clonotype was counted many times. The chain combines TRBV30 with TRBJ1-1, with a weak D call TRBD1 (6 bases). The CDR3 spans 13 residues. V was shortened by 0 bases and J by 4 bases, with 9 bases between the two germline ends. Per the germline V gene, CDR1 is GTSNPN and CDR2 is SVGIG (reference sequence). The CDR3 DNA is TGTGCCTGGAGTGTCGGGGACACCACTGAAGCTTTCTTT. Amino acid sequence: CAWSVGDTTEAFF.

Of note for this clonotype: This sequence may be a read error, since a much larger clone differs from it by one base. This CDR3 is missing its conserved last phenylalanine or tryptophan, likely due to a read error. The CDR3 sequence is CASSLELNSPLHS. As DNA, the CDR3 is TGTGCCAGCAGCTTGGAGTTGAATTCACCCCTCCACTCT. The chain recombines TRBV5-3 with TRBJ1-6; D is ambiguous. TRBV5-3 is an ORF for which the function is uncertain. This CDR3 contains 13 residues.